These 5 T cell receptor beta chains originate from one sample sequenced in a study of control samples from healthy donors and cancer patients. The assay was immunoSEQ multiplex PCR, and TCRdb's table has in-frame clones only and misses some. The profile shows roughly 30,000 clones, 87% of them singletons. Specimen: formalin-fixed, paraffin-embedded tissue. The receptors derive from a female donor with melanoma.

This chain joins TRBV7-2 and TRBJ2-3; no clear D gene. Trimming shortened V by 1 base and J by 9 bases, and 14 bases separated the two germline ends. CDR3 length equals 14 residues. Germline-derived CDR1 and CDR2 are SGHTA and FQGNSA. The CDR3 DNA reads as TGTGCCAGCAGCTTAGACGGCCCCCTAGACACGCAGTATTTT. Protein product: CASSLDGPLDTQYF.

The genes are TRBV5-1 and TRBJ2-7; no clear D. Trimming stripped 4 bases from V and 5 bases from J, with 16 bases between. The CDR3 length is 14 residues. CDR1 and CDR2 from the germline V gene are SGHRS and YFSETQ. The CDR3 bases are TGCGCCAGCAGCCCCGGGCCAACAGCCGACGAGCAGTACTTC. It encodes CASSPGPTADEQYF.

V gene TRBV5-1 combines with J gene TRBJ2-6, with 7 bases lining up with TRBD1. Per the germline V gene, CDR1 is SGHRS and CDR2 is YFSETQ. V was clipped by 4 bases and J by 0 bases; unmatched bases: 4. The CDR3 length is 16 residues. The CDR3 bases are TGCGCCAGCAGCGGGGGACAGTTCTCTGGGGCCAACGTCCTGACTTTC. The encoded protein is CASSGGQFSGANVLTF. The full variable domain, completed using reference TRBV5-1 and TRBJ2-6, is KAGVTQTPRYLIKTRGQQVTLSCSPISGHRSVSWYQQTPGQGLQFLFEYFSETQRNKGNFPGRFSGRQFSNSRSEMNVSTLELGDSALYLCASSGGQFSGANVLTFGAGSRLTVL.

The chain recombines TRBV5-1 with TRBJ2-7, with D perhaps matching TRBD2 (6 bases). The CDR3 is made up of 11 amino acids. Germline lookup yields CDR1 SGHRS and CDR2 YFSETQ. CDR3 amino acids: CASGSDYEQYF. The CDR3 DNA sequence: TGCGCTAGCGGATCGGACTACGAGCAGTACTTC.

This clone has only a few counts. The chain uses TRBV2 and TRBJ2-1; unclear D gene. Germline CDR1 and CDR2: SNHLY and FYNNEI. The CDR3 runs to 10 residues. V lost 8 bases and J lost 7, with 6 bases in between. CDR3 sequence (DNA): TGTGCCAGCGGTCGGAATGAGCAGTTCTTC. Protein product: CASGRNEQFF. The full variable domain, completed using reference TRBV2 and TRBJ2-1, is EPEVTQTPSHQVTQMGQEVILRCVPISNHLYFYWYRQILGQKVEFLVSFYNNEISEKSEIFDDQFSVERPDGSNFTLKIRSTKLEDSAMYFCASGRNEQFFGPGTRLTVL.